Sequencing of this T cell receptor beta chain was carried out in a study of memory CD8 T cells in hepatitis C reinfection. Turning to the study itself: Pre-reinfection samples were taken 55 to 20 weeks before detection.

Assay used: immunoSEQ multiplex PCR; TCRdb lists only in-frame clones, some missing. The sample shows 40,000 to 60,000 clones, roughly nine tenths of them seen only once. Noted time point: pre-reinfection, 55 to 20 weeks before reinfection detection. The sorted cells went straight to TCR sequencing with no prior in vitro expansion. Total naive CD8 T cells were sorted as viable CD3+ CD8+ CD45RO- cells from a couple of donors. The sequencing input was naive CD8+ T cells sorted from blood. The sequence came from a young man with hepatitis C virus infection.

The CDR3 nucleotides are TGTGCCAGCAGTTTATGGCGGGGCTCCTCCTACAATGAGCAGTTCTTC. Translated: CASSLWRGSSYNEQFF. This sequence joins TRBV28 and TRBJ2-1, with a tentative D call TRBD2 (6 bases). V was clipped by 0 bases and J by 0 bases, with 9 bases between them. CDR3 size: 16 residues. The germline V gene encodes CDR1 MDHEN and CDR2 SYDVKM.